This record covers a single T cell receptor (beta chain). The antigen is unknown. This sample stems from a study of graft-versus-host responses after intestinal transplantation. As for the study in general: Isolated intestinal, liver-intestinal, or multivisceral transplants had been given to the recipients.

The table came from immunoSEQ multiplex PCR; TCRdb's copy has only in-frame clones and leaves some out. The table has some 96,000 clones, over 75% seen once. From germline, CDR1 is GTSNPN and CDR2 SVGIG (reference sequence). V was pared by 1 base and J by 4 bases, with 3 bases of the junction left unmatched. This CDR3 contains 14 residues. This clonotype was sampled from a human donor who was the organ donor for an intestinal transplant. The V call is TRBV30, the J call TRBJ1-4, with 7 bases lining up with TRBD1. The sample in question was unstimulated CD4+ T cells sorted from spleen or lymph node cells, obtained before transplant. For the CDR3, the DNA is TGTGCCTGGAGTGGGGACAGCGGTAATGAAAAACTGTTTTTT. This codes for CAWSGDSGNEKLFF.